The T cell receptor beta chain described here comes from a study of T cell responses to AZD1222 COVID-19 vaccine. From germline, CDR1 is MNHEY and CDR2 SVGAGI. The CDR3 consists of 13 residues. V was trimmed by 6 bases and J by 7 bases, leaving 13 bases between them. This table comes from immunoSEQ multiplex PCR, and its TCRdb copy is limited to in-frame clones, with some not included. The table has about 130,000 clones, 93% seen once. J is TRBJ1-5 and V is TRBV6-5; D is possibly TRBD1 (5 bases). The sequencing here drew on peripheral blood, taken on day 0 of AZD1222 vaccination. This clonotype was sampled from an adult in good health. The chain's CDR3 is CASREGWGQPQHF. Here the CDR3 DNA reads TGTGCCAGCAGGGAGGGGTGGGGGCAGCCCCAGCATTTT.